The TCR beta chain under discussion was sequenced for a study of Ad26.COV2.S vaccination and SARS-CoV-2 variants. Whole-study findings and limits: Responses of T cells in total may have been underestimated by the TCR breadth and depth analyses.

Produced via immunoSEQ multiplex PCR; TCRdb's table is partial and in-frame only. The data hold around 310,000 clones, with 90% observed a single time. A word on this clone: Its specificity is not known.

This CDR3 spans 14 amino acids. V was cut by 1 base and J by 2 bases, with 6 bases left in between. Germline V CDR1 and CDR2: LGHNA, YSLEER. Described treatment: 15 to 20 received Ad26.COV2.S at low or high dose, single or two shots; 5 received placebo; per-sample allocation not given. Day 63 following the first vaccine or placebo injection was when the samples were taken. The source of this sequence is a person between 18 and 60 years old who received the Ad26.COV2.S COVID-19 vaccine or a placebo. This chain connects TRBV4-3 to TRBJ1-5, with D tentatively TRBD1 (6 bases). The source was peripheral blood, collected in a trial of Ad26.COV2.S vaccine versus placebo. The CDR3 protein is CASSQAGGNQPQHF. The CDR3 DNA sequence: TGCGCCAGCAGCCAAGCAGGGGGCAATCAGCCCCAGCATTTT.